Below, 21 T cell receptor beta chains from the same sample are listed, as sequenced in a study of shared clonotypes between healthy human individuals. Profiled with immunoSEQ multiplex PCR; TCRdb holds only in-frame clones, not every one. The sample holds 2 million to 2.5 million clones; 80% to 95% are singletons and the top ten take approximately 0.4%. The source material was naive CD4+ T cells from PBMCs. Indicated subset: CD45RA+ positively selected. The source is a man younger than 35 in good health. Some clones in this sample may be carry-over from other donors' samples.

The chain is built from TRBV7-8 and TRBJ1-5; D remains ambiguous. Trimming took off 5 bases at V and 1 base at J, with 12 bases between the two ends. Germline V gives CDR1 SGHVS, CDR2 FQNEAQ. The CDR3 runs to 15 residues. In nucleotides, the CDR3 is TGTGCCAGCAGCCCGACACCTTTGAGCAATCAGCCCCAGCATTTT. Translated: CASSPTPLSNQPQHF.

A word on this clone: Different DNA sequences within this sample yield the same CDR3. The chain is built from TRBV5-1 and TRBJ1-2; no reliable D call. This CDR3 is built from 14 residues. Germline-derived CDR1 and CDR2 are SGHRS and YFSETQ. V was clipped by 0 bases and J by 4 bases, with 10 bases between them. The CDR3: CASSLEGQIYGYTF. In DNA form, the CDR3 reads TGCGCCAGCAGCTTGGAAGGCCAGATCTATGGCTACACCTTC.

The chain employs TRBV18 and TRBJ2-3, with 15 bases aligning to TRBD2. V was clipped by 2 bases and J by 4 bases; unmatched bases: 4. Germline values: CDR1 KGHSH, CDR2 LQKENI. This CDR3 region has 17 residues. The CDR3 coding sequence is TGTGCCAGCTCACCATGGACTAGCGGGAGGGCCGCAGATACGCAGTATTTT. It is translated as CASSPWTSGRAADTQYF.

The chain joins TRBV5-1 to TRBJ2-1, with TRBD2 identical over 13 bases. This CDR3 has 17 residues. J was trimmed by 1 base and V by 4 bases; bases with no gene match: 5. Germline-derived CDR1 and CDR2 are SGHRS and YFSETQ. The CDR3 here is CASSVGLAGVSYNEQFF. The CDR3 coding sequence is TGCGCCAGCAGCGTTGGACTAGCGGGAGTATCCTACAATGAGCAGTTCTTC.

CDR3 sequence (DNA): TGTGCCAGCAGTTTCGGGGGTAGAGGCACAGATACGCAGTATTTT. Its translation is CASSFGGRGTDTQYF. The chain employs TRBV6-5 and TRBJ2-3; possible D gene TRBD2, 6 bases. Between the trimmed V and J ends, which lost 4 bases and 1 base, there was a span of 12 bases. The CDR3 extends over 15 amino acids. Germline CDR1 MNHEY, CDR2 SVGAGI.

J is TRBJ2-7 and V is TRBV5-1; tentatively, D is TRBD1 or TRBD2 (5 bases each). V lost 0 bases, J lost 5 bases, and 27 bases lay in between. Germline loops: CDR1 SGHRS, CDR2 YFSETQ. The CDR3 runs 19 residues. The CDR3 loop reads CASSLGSAFGTADSDEQYF. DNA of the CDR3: TGCGCCAGCAGCTTGGGGTCGGCTTTTGGGACGGCGGATAGCGACGAGCAGTACTTC.

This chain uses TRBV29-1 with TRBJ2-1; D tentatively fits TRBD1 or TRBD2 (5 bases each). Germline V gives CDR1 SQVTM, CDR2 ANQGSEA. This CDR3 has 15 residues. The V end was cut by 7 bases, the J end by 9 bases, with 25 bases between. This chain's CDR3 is CSASGTGIVLSEQFF. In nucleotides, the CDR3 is TGCAGCGCCTCGGGGACGGGAATCGTCCTCAGTGAGCAGTTCTTC.

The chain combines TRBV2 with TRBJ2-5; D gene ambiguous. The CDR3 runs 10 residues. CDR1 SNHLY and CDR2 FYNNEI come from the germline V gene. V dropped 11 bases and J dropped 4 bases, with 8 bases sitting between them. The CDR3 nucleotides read TGTGCCTGTTGGGCAGAGACCCAGTACTTC. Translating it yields CACWAETQYF.

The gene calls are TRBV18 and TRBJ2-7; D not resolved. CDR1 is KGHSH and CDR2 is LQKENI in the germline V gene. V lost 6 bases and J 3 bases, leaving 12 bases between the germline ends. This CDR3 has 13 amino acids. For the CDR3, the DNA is TGTGCCAGCTCCTTGGCTTTGTTCTACGAGCAGTACTTC. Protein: CASSLALFYEQYF. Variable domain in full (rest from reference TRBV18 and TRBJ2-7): NAGVMQNPRHLVRRRGQEARLRCSPMKGHSHVYWYRQLPEEGLKFMVYLQKENIIDESGMPKERFSAEFPKEGPSILRIQQVVRGDSAAYFCASSLALFYEQYFGPGTRLTVT.

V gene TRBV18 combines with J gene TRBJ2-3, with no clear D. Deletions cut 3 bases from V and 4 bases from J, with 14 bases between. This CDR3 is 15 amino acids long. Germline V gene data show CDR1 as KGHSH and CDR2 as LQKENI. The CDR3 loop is CASSPAGEYPDTQYF. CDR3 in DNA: TGTGCCAGCTCACCGGCAGGAGAGTATCCAGATACGCAGTATTTT.

The CDR3: CASSGAGKVDNEQFF. The CDR3 nucleotides are TGTGCCAGTAGTGGCGCCGGCAAGGTCGACAATGAGCAGTTCTTC. The rearrangement uses TRBV19 and TRBJ2-1; no reliable D call. The CDR3 runs 15 residues. Germline CDR1 and CDR2: LNHDA and SQIVND (reference sequence). V lost 5 bases, J lost 5 bases, and 16 bases lay in between.

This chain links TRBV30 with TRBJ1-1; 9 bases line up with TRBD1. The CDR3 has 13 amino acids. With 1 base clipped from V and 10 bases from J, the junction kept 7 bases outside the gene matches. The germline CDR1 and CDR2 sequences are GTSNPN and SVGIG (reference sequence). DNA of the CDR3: TGTGCCTGGAGTGCCCGGGACAGGGCAAGAGCTTTCTTT. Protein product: CAWSARDRARAFF. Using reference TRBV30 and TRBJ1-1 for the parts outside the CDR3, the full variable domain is SQTIHQWPATLVQPVGSPLSLECTVEGTSNPNLYWYRQAAGRGLQLLFYSVGIGQISSEVPQNLSASRPQDRQFILSSKKLLLSDSGFYLCAWSARDRARAFFGQGTRLTVV.

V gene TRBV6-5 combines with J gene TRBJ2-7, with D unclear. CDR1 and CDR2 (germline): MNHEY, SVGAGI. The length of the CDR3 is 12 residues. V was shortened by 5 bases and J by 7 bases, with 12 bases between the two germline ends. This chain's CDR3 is CASSQTPREQYF. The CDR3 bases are TGTGCCAGCAGTCAGACTCCAAGAGAGCAGTACTTC.

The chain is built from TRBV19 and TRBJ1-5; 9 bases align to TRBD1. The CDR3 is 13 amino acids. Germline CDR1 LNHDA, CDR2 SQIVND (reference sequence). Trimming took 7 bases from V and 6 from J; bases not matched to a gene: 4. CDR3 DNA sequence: TGTGCCAGTACCGGGACAGGGCGTCAGCCCCAGCATTTT. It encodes CASTGTGRQPQHF. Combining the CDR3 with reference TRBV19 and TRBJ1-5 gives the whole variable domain DGGITQSPKYLFRKEGQNVTLSCEQNLNHDAMYWYRQDPGQGLRLIYYSQIVNDFQKGDIAEGYSVSREKKESFPLTVTSAQKNPTAFYLCASTGTGRQPQHFGDGTRLSIL.

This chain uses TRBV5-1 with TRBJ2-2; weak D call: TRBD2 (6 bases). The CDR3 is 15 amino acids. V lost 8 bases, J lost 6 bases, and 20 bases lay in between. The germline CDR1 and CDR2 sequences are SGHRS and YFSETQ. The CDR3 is CASRGRAGSAGELFF. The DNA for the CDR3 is TGCGCCAGTCGGGGCAGGGCGGGAAGTGCCGGGGAGCTGTTTTTT.

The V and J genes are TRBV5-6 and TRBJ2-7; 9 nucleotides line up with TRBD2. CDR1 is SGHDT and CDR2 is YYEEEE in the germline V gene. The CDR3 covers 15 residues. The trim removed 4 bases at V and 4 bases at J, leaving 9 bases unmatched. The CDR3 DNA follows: TGTGCCAGCAGCGAAGCGGGGACTAGCACGTACGAGCAGTACTTC. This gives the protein CASSEAGTSTYEQYF. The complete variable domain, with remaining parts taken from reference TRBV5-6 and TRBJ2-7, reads DAGVTQSPTHLIKTRGQQVTLRCSPKSGHDTVSWYQQALGQGPQFIFQYYEEEERQRGNFPDRFSGHQFPNYSSELNVNALLLGDSALYLCASSEAGTSTYEQYFGPGTRLTVT.

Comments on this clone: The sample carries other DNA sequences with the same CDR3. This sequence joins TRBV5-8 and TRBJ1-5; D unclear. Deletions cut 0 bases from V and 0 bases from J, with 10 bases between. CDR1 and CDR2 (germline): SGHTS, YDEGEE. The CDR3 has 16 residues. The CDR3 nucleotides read TGTGCCAGCAGCTTGGGAACGCGATATAGCAATCAGCCCCAGCATTTT. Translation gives CASSLGTRYSNQPQHF.

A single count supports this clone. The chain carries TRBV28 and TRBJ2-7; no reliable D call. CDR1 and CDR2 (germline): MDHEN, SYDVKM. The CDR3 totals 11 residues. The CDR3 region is CQSGDPYEQYF. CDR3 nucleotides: TGTCAGTCTGGGGATCCCTACGAGCAGTACTTC.

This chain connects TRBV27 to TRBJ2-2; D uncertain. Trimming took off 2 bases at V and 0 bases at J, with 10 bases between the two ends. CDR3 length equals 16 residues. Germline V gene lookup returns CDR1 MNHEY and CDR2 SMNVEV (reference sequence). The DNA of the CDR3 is TGTGCCAGCAGTTTAACGGGCAGCGCGAACACCGGGGAGCTGTTTTTT. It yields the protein CASSLTGSANTGELFF.

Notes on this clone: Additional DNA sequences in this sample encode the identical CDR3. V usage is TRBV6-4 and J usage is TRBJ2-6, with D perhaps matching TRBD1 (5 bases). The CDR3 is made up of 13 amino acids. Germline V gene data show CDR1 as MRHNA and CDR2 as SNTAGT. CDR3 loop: CASRGSGANVLTF. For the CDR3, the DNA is TGTGCATCAAGGGGCTCTGGGGCCAACGTCCTGACTTTC.

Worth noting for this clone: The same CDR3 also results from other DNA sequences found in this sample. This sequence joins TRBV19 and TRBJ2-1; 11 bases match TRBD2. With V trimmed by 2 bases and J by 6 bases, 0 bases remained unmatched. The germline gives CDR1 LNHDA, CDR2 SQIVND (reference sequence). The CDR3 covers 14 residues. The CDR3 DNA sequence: TGTGCCAGTAGTATACTAGCGGGAGGCAATGAGCAGTTCTTC. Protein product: CASSILAGGNEQFF.